Following are 27 T cell receptor beta chains from one sample sequenced in a study of T-cell memory formation after mild COVID-19. TCRdb independently ran MiXCR on the 5' RACE reads; one entry per CDR3 protein. The sample lists about 360,000 distinct CDR3 sequences, 14% occurring once. Sequences were obtained from PBMCs or a T cell subset sorted from them (not recorded which). All receptors derive from a man between 18 and 29 years old who had mild COVID-19 (a few samples of this study predate the infection). Cell type and time point are not known.

The chain couples TRBV9 to TRBJ2-5; D perhaps matches TRBD2 (6 bases). The length of the CDR3 is 14 residues. Germline CDR1 and CDR2: SGDLS and YYNGEE. Trimming left V 0 bases short and J 7 bases short, with 13 bases between. This CDR3 is CASSVAPGEVTQYF. In DNA form, the CDR3 reads TGTGCCAGCAGCGTAGCTCCGGGGGAAGTGACCCAGTACTTC.

A single count supports this clonotype. This chain links TRBV4-1 with TRBJ2-1; maybe TRBD2 (5 bases). V lost 0 bases, J lost 0 bases, and 9 bases lay in between. CDR1 is MGHRA and CDR2 is YSYEKL in the germline V gene. CDR3 length: 16 amino acids. This CDR3 reads CASSQEGGGSYNEQFF. The CDR3 DNA reads TGCGCCAGCAGCCAAGAGGGTGGAGGCTCCTACAATGAGCAGTTCTTC.

In its sample, this clonotype was seen a few times. The J gene is TRBJ2-3, the V gene TRBV11-2, with a possible D match to TRBD2 (5 bases). Germline CDR1 and CDR2: SGHAT and FQNNGV. Between the trimmed V and J ends, which lost 3 bases and 4 bases, there was a span of 8 bases. The CDR3 length is 13 residues. The CDR3 spells CASSFGDPDTQYF. CDR3 sequence (DNA): TGTGCCAGCAGCTTCGGGGATCCAGATACGCAGTATTTT.

The chain has TRBV2 and TRBJ2-3; TRBD2 is a possible D gene (6 bases). Germline V gene sequence: CDR1 SNHLY, CDR2 FYNNEI. This CDR3 contains 14 residues. The germline V and J ends were trimmed by 9 bases and 2 bases, with 15 bases remaining between them. The CDR3 is CASVRELNTDTQYF. Written as DNA, the CDR3 is TGTGCCAGTGTACGGGAGCTTAACACAGATACGCAGTATTTT.

This clonotype was seen more than once but under ten times. This rearrangement joins TRBV6-5 to TRBJ2-1, with D tentatively TRBD1 (6 bases). Trimming removed 0 bases from V and 9 bases from J, with 6 bases in between. The germline V gene encodes CDR1 MNHEY and CDR2 SVGAGI. The CDR3 runs to 12 residues. CDR3 sequence reads: CASSYSGGEQFF. CDR3 coding DNA: TGTGCCAGCAGTTACTCAGGGGGTGAGCAGTTCTTC.

This clonotype was observed at least ten times. This chain connects TRBV7-2 to TRBJ2-5; D remains ambiguous. The CDR3 is 14 amino acids. V shed 7 bases and J shed 4 bases, with 16 bases lying between them. CDR1 is SGHTA and CDR2 is FQGNSA in the germline V gene. CDR3: CASISIPFGETQYF. CDR3 DNA sequence: TGTGCCAGCATCTCGATCCCCTTCGGAGAGACCCAGTACTTC.

This clonotype occurred a few times. The V call is TRBV24-1, the J call TRBJ2-5; D not resolved. The V gene's germline CDR1 is KGHDR and CDR2 SFDVKD. V was trimmed by 1 base and J by 4 bases, leaving 0 bases between them. This CDR3 is built from 11 residues. CDR3 amino acids: CATSDLETQYF. CDR3 bases: TGTGCCACCAGTGATTTAGAGACCCAGTACTTC.

Concerning this clonotype itself: The junction and the germline gene differ at one end; a read error may be behind it. This rearrangement joins TRBV12-3 or TRBV12-4 to TRBJ1-1; 7 nucleotides align to TRBD1. The CDR3 contains 15 residues. Here the CDR3 reads CSSRPTTGAQTEAFF. The CDR3 DNA reads as TGTTCCAGCAGACCAACCACAGGGGCGCAAACTGAAGCTTTCTTT.

This rearrangement joins TRBV5-6 to TRBJ2-3, with a tentative D call TRBD2 (7 bases). Germline lookup yields CDR1 SGHDT and CDR2 YYEEEE. V lost 0 bases and J 2 bases, leaving 16 bases between the germline ends. This CDR3 contains 17 residues. The CDR3 loop is CASSLAGGGPSTDTQYF. Written as DNA, the CDR3 is TGTGCCAGCAGCTTGGCTGGGGGGGGGCCTTCCACAGATACGCAGTATTTT.

This clonotype was detected many times. The rearrangement uses TRBV9 and TRBJ1-1; D gene ambiguous. Germline lookup yields CDR1 SGDLS and CDR2 YYNGEE. This CDR3 has 15 residues. V gave up 0 bases and J gave up 4 bases, with 13 bases separating them. In DNA form, the CDR3 reads TGTGCCAGCAGCGTAGGGTCCGCTTCGGGCACTGAAGCTTTCTTT. This codes for CASSVGSASGTEAFF.

At least ten counts were recorded for this clonotype. V is TRBV7-2 and J is TRBJ2-6; the D is unclear. Germline assignment: CDR1 SGHTA and CDR2 FQGNSA. V shed 5 bases and J shed 1 base, with 6 bases lying between them. This CDR3 region has 14 residues. The CDR3 region has the DNA TGTGCCAGCAGCGAACTATCTGGGGCCAACGTCCTGACTTTC. This translates into CASSELSGANVLTF.

The chain is built from TRBV18 and TRBJ2-7; perhaps TRBD1 as D (6 bases). The CDR3 extends over 13 amino acids. The V end lost 3 bases, the J end lost 3 bases, and 9 bases lay between the germline ends. CDR1 is KGHSH, CDR2 LQKENI, per germline. CDR3 bases: TGTGCCAGCTCACCCGGCAGGGGCTACGAGCAGTACGTC. Amino acid sequence: CASSPGRGYEQYV.

This clonotype was picked up a small number of times. This rearrangement joins TRBV7-6 to TRBJ2-3; D tentatively fits TRBD1 or TRBD2 (5 bases each). Trimming shortened V by 7 bases and J by 1 base, and 9 bases separated the two germline ends. Germline V gives CDR1 SGHVS, CDR2 FNYEAQ. The CDR3 has 13 residues. The CDR3, as DNA: TGTGCCAGCATCGGGGCCGGCACAGATACGCAGTATTTT. Amino acid sequence: CASIGAGTDTQYF.

V gene TRBV15 combines with J gene TRBJ1-6; 7 nucleotides align to TRBD1. The CDR3 spans 14 residues. Germline V CDR1 and CDR2: LNHNV, YYDKDF (reference sequence). V was clipped by 4 bases and J by 10 bases; unmatched bases: 7. CDR3 amino acids: CATSTGQVSSPLHF. In DNA, the CDR3 is TGTGCCACCAGCACCGGACAGGTTAGCTCACCCCTCCACTTT.

In this sample, this clonotype turned up a few times. The chain carries TRBV20-1 and TRBJ2-7; D gene uncertain. This CDR3 comprises 12 residues. V lost 7 bases, J lost 2 bases, and 12 bases lay in between. CDR1 DFQATT and CDR2 SNEGSKA come from the germline V gene (reference sequence). CDR3 sequence reads: CSVAIGPYEQYV. CDR3 DNA sequence: TGCAGTGTGGCGATCGGCCCCTACGAGCAGTACGTC.

This clonotype occurred a few times. This sequence joins TRBV6-2 or TRBV6-3 and TRBJ2-2; 13 nucleotides agree with TRBD2. The length of the CDR3 is 15 residues. Unmatched junction bases numbered 2, after V lost 4 bases and J lost 6 bases. Per germline, CDR1 MNHEY and CDR2 SVGEGT. This chain's CDR3 is CASSLTSGGPGELFF. DNA of the CDR3: TGTGCCAGCAGTTTGACTAGCGGGGGGCCCGGGGAGCTGTTTTTT.

This clonotype was counted between two and nine times. The chain employs TRBV9 and TRBJ1-6; D unresolved. Germline-derived CDR1 and CDR2 are SGDLS and YYNGEE. V gave up 0 bases and J gave up 10 bases, with 11 bases separating them. The CDR3 length is 14 residues. The CDR3 protein is CASSVAAGGSPLHF. The CDR3 bases are TGTGCCAGCAGCGTAGCGGCTGGTGGATCACCCCTCCACTTT.

This clonotype showed up many times. CDR3 sequence (DNA): TGTGCCAGCAGCCCAAGGACTAGCGGGGCTAGCACAGATACGCAGTATTTT. It is translated as CASSPRTSGASTDTQYF. The chain is built from TRBV7-2 and TRBJ2-3; TRBD2 matches at 12 bases. CDR1 SGHTA and CDR2 FQGNSA come from the germline V gene. Trimming cost V 5 bases and J 0 bases; bases outside gene matches: 6. This CDR3 is built from 17 residues.

The chain links TRBV18 to TRBJ1-1; no clear D gene. V dropped 4 bases and J dropped 0 bases, with 9 bases sitting between them. Germline CDR1 is KGHSH and CDR2 is LQKENI. The CDR3 has 14 residues. The CDR3 DNA is TGTGCCAGCTCACTAGCCGCTGTGAACACTGAAGCTTTCTTT. Residues: CASSLAAVNTEAFF.

This clonotype was seen only a few times. V gene TRBV3-1 combines with J gene TRBJ2-2, with TRBD1 matching 10 bases. The CDR3 length is 15 residues. CDR1 LGHDT and CDR2 YNNKEL come from the germline V gene (reference sequence). With V trimmed by 6 bases and J by 3 bases, 4 bases remained unmatched. The CDR3, as DNA: TGTGCCAGCAGTCCCGGGACAGGGGACACCGGGGAGCTGTTTTTT. Its translation: CASSPGTGDTGELFF.

Only a few counts were recorded for this clonotype. The chain uses TRBV20-1 and TRBJ1-1, with TRBD1 matching 7 bases. Trimming took 3 bases from V and 2 from J; bases not matched to a gene: 6. The germline gives CDR1 DFQATT, CDR2 SNEGSKA (reference sequence). The CDR3 is 14 residues long. The CDR3 sequence is CSARTGIRNTEAFF. The CDR3 nucleotides read TGCAGTGCTAGGACAGGGATAAGAAACACTGAAGCTTTCTTT.

The chain employs TRBV3-1 and TRBJ2-6; D not resolved. This CDR3 comprises 18 residues. Per the germline V gene, CDR1 is LGHDT and CDR2 is YNNKEL (reference sequence). V gave up 1 base and J gave up 0 bases, with 13 bases separating them. The CDR3 loop is CASSQAYLKLSGANVLTF. In DNA form, the CDR3 reads TGTGCCAGCAGCCAAGCGTACCTTAAACTCTCTGGGGCCAACGTCCTGACTTTC.

This chain uses TRBV9 with TRBJ1-2, with D possibly matching TRBD1 (6 bases). The CDR3 length is 16 residues. Trimming removed 0 bases from V and 4 bases from J, with 16 bases in between. Germline loops: CDR1 SGDLS, CDR2 YYNGEE. CDR3 nucleotides: TGTGCCAGCAGCGTAGGCATGGACAGCATGATCTATGGCTACACCTTC. Protein product: CASSVGMDSMIYGYTF. The variable domain in full, completed from reference TRBV9 and TRBJ1-2, reads DSGVTQTPKHLITATGQRVTLRCSPRSGDLSVYWYQQSLDQGLQFLIQYYNGEERAKGNILERFSAQQFPDLHSELNLSSLELGDSALYFCASSVGMDSMIYGYTFGSGTRLTVV.

This clonotype was found a few times. This chain joins TRBV12-3 or TRBV12-4 and TRBJ2-5, with a tentative D call TRBD2 (7 bases). The length of the CDR3 is 17 residues. Trimming cost V 3 bases and J 2 bases, with 19 bases left between them. The chain's CDR3 is CASSFPGRGGSQETQYF. CDR3 coding DNA: TGTGCCAGCAGTTTCCCGGGGAGGGGGGGGAGTCAAGAGACCCAGTACTTC.

The chain recombines TRBV6-2 or TRBV6-3 with TRBJ2-1, with 7 bases aligning to TRBD2. Germline V lookup: CDR1 MNHEY, CDR2 SVGEGT. Trimming at V came to 5 bases and at J to 7 bases, leaving 14 bases not matched to a gene. The CDR3 has 16 residues. CDR3 sequence reads: CASSPPQRAGGNEQFF. CDR3 sequence (DNA): TGTGCCAGCAGTCCCCCCCAGCGGGCCGGGGGGAATGAGCAGTTCTTC.

The chain recombines TRBV6-2 or TRBV6-3 with TRBJ2-7, with 9 bases identical to TRBD2. The CDR3 totals 15 residues. V lost 5 bases to trimming and J lost 2 bases; unmatched junction nucleotides: 7. Germline loops: CDR1 MNHEY, CDR2 SVGEGT. Here the CDR3 reads CASSPQAGGPYEQYF. Written as DNA, the CDR3 is TGTGCCAGCAGTCCACAAGCGGGGGGTCCCTACGAGCAGTACTTC.

This clonotype occurred a few times. The chain links TRBV3-1 to TRBJ2-1; D is undetermined. Per germline, CDR1 LGHDT and CDR2 YNNKEL (reference sequence). Deletions cut 1 base from V and 2 bases from J, with 6 bases between. The CDR3 loop spans 14 amino acids. The DNA of the CDR3 is TGTGCCAGCAGCCAAGTAGAGGCCTACAATGAGCAGTTCTTC. This encodes CASSQVEAYNEQFF.